Below are 3 T cell receptor beta chains sequenced from a single sample in a study of blood T cell repertoires in COVID-19. Sequencing was performed with immunoSEQ multiplex PCR; in TCRdb, only in-frame clones are kept and a portion is missing. The sample holds roughly 130,000 clones, 88% seen once. The sequenced material came from peripheral blood. These receptor sequences come from a human donor with COVID-19, enrolled during active disease. The donor label of this sample is uncertain.

V usage is TRBV7-2 and J usage is TRBJ2-7, with D hard to call. The germline gives CDR1 SGHTA, CDR2 FQGNSA. The germline V and J ends were trimmed by 2 bases and 6 bases, with 8 bases remaining between them. This CDR3 is built from 12 residues. The CDR3 reads CASSLTGAEQYF. In nucleotides, the CDR3 is TGTGCCAGCAGCTTAACTGGAGCCGAGCAGTACTTC.

The chain has TRBV6-5 and TRBJ1-3; 10 nucleotides agree with TRBD1. With V trimmed by 11 bases and J by 0 bases, 7 bases remained unmatched. Germline CDR1 and CDR2: MNHEY and SVGAGI. The CDR3 sequence is 15 residues long. The CDR3 sequence: CAGGDRGYSGNTIYF. CDR3 in DNA: TGTGCCGGGGGGGACAGGGGATACTCTGGAAACACCATATATTTT.

The chain joins TRBV7-2 to TRBJ2-7, with 10 bases that match TRBD2. This CDR3 is built from 15 residues. Germline V gene data show CDR1 as SGHTA and CDR2 as FQGNSA. The junction had 7 bases not matched to a gene; V was cut back by 1 base and J by 7 bases. CDR3: CASSLEVAGGGEQYF. The CDR3 DNA follows: TGTGCCAGCAGCTTAGAGGTAGCGGGGGGCGGAGAGCAGTACTTC. The whole variable domain, filled in from reference TRBV7-2 and TRBJ2-7, reads GAGVSQSPSNKVTEKGKDVELRCDPISGHTALYWYRQSLGQGLEFLIYFQGNSAPDKSGLPSDRFSAERTGGSVSTLTIQRTQQEDSAVYLCASSLEVAGGGEQYFGPGTRLTVT.